A single sample is the source of the 2 T cell receptor beta chains below, sequenced in a study of blood T cell repertoires in COVID-19. Repertoires were generated with immunoSEQ multiplex PCR, while TCRdb's copy carries only in-frame clones and drops some. The sample lists roughly 81,000 clones, 70% to 90% occurring once. The sequenced sample was peripheral blood. These receptors were obtained from a man aged 25-45 years with acute or convalescent COVID-19.

The chain links TRBV28 to TRBJ1-5; 9 nucleotides line up with TRBD1. The CDR3 consists of 15 residues. V was pared by 1 base and J by 7 bases, with 5 bases of the junction left unmatched. The germline V gene encodes CDR1 MDHEN and CDR2 SYDVKM. In nucleotides, the CDR3 is TGTGCCAGCAGTTTATACGGACAGGGGTACCAGCCCCAGCATTTT. It encodes CASSLYGQGYQPQHF.

This clone was seen a few times. The chain employs TRBV2 and TRBJ2-7; possibly TRBD1 for D (5 bases). The CDR3 has 14 residues. Trimming pared 7 bases from V and 4 bases from J, leaving 17 bases between. CDR1 is SNHLY, CDR2 FYNNEI, per germline. The CDR3 region is CASMGPFRTYEQYF. The CDR3 DNA sequence: TGTGCCAGCATGGGCCCGTTTCGGACATACGAGCAGTACTTC. Drawing the rest from reference TRBV2 and TRBJ2-7, the complete variable domain is EPEVTQTPSHQVTQMGQEVILRCVPISNHLYFYWYRQILGQKVEFLVSFYNNEISEKSEIFDDQFSVERPDGSNFTLKIRSTKLEDSAMYFCASMGPFRTYEQYFGPGTRLTVT.